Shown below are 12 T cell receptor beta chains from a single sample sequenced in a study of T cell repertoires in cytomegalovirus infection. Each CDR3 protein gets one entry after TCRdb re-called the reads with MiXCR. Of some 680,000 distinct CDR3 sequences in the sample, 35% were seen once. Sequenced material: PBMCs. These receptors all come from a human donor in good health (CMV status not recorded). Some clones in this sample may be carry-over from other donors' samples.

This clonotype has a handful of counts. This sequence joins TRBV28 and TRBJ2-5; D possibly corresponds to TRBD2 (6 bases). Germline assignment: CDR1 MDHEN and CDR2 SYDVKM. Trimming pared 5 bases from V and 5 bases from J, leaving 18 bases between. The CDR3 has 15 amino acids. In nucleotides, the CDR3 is TGTGCCAGCAGTCCACCTACGGGGGTTTGGGAGACCCAGTACTTC. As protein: CASSPPTGVWETQYF.

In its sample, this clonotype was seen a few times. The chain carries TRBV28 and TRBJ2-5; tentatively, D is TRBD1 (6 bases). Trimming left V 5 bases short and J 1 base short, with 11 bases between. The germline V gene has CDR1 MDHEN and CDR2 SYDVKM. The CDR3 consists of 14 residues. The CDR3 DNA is TGTGCCAGCAGTGTACCCAGGGGCCAAGAGACCCAGTACTTC. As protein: CASSVPRGQETQYF.

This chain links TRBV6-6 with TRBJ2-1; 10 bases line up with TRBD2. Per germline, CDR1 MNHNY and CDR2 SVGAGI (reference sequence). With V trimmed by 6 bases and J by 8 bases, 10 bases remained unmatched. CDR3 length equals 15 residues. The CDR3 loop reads CASRRRAGGRDEQFF. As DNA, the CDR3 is TGTGCCAGCAGGCGGCGAGCGGGAGGGAGGGATGAGCAGTTCTTC.

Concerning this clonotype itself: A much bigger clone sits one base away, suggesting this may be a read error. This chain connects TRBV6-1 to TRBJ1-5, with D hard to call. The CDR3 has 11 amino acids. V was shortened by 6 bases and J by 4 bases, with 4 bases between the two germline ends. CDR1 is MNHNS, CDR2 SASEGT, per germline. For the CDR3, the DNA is TGTGCCAGCAGGCAGAATCAGCCCCAGCATTTT. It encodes CASRQNQPQHF.

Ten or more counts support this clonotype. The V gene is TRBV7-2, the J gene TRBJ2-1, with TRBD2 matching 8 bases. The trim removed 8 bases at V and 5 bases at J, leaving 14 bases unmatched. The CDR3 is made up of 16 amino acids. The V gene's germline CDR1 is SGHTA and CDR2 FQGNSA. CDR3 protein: CASLRWVSGNDNEQFF. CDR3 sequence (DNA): TGTGCCAGCCTCCGCTGGGTTAGCGGGAACGACAATGAGCAGTTCTTC.

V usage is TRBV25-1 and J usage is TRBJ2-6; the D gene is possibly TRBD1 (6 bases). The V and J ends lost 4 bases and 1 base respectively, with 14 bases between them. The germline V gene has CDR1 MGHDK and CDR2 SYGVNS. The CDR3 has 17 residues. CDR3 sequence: CASSGPGHSSGANVLTF. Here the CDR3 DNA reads TGTGCCAGCAGTGGGCCGGGACACTCTTCTGGGGCCAACGTCCTGACTTTC.

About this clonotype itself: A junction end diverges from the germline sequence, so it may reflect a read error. The CDR3 here is CAISSTGANEKLFF. CDR3 DNA: TGCGCCATCAGCTCTACAGGGGCTAATGAAAAACTGTTTTTT. This chain links TRBV10-3 with TRBJ1-4, with 7 bases matching TRBD1. Germline loops: CDR1 ENHRY, CDR2 SYGVKD. The CDR3 is 14 residues long.

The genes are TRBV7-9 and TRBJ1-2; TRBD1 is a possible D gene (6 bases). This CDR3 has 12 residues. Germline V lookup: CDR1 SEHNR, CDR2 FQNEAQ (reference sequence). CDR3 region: CALGASHYGYTF. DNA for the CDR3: TGTGCATTGGGGGCCTCTCACTATGGCTACACCTTC.

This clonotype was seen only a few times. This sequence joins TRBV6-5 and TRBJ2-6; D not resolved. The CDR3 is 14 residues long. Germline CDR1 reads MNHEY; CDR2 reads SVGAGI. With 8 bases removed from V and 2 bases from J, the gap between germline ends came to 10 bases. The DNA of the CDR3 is TGTGCCAGCCTCTCGGCCCCTGGGGCCAACGTCCTGACTTTC. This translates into CASLSAPGANVLTF.

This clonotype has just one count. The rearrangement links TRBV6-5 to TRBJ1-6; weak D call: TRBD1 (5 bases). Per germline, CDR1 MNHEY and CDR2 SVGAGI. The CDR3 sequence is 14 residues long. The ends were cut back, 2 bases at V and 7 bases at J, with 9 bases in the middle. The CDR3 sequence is CASSYAGQNSPLHF. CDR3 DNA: TGTGCCAGCAGTTACGCAGGGCAGAATTCACCCCTCCACTTT.

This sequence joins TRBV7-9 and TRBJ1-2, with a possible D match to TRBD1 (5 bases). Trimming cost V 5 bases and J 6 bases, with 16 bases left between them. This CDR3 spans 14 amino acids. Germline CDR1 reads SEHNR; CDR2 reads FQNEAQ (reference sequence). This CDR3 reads CASSAWGGIDGYTF. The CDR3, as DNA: TGTGCCAGCAGCGCCTGGGGGGGAATCGATGGCTACACCTTC.

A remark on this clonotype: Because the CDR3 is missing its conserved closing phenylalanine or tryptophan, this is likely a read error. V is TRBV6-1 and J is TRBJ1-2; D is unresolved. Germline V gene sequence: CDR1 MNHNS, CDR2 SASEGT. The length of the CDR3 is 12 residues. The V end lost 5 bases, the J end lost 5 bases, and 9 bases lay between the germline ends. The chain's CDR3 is CASSRTEYGYTL. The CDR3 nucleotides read TGTGCCAGCAGTCGAACCGAGTATGGCTACACCTTA.